A selection of T cell receptor beta chains follows, all from one sample in a study of lymphopenia after photon versus proton radiotherapy. Measured with immunoSEQ multiplex PCR; TCRdb has only the in-frame clones, and not every one. Among about 62,000 clones listed, roughly nine tenths were seen once. The sample consisted of peripheral blood, taken from a patient treated with proton-based radiotherapy. The origin of the receptors is a man of 80 years or more with esophageal cancer. The CDR3 runs from the conserved cysteine through the conserved F or W. Fields, in order: J gene, V gene, CDR3 protein.

j_call: TRBJ2-7
v_call: TRBV7-2
cdr3_aa: CASSLWPRQGYEQYF

j_call: TRBJ1-6
v_call: TRBV19
cdr3_aa: CASSPTTGAINSPLHF

j_call: TRBJ2-3
v_call: TRBV13
cdr3_aa: CASSLSPDRASGGTSDTQYF

j_call: TRBJ1-5
v_call: TRBV7-8
cdr3_aa: CASSSIGGINQPQHF

j_call: TRBJ2-4
v_call: TRBV7-2
cdr3_aa: CASSPARGPKNIQYF

j_call: TRBJ2-7
v_call: TRBV29-1
cdr3_aa: CSVGSRGYEQYF

j_call: TRBJ2-1
v_call: TRBV11-3
cdr3_aa: CASSLAGVGNEQFF

j_call: TRBJ2-5
v_call: TRBV7-2
cdr3_aa: CASSLGGLTSGSGETQYF

j_call: TRBJ2-2
v_call: TRBV19
cdr3_aa: CASSIRVRRGAGELFF

j_call: TRBJ1-1
v_call: TRBV6-5
cdr3_aa: CASSYSTRLNTEAFF

j_call: TRBJ2-3
v_call: TRBV4-3
cdr3_aa: CASSQILGKRQGTDTQYF

j_call: TRBJ2-2
v_call: TRBV7-9
cdr3_aa: CASSWGRQDANTGELFF

j_call: TRBJ1-2
v_call: TRBV5-1
cdr3_aa: CASSLDRGRGYTF

j_call: TRBJ1-1
v_call: TRBV7-9
cdr3_aa: CASSLPLPGHTEAFF

j_call: TRBJ2-1
v_call: TRBV10-1
cdr3_aa: CASSGTGGYNEQFF

j_call: TRBJ1-4
v_call: TRBV4-3
cdr3_aa: CASSSRAASSEKLFF

j_call: TRBJ1-4
v_call: TRBV5-1
cdr3_aa: CASSLRQGLARGEKLFF

j_call: TRBJ2-7
v_call: TRBV5-1
cdr3_aa: CASSKSGATYEQYF

j_call: TRBJ2-3
v_call: TRBV5-6
cdr3_aa: CASRSVGRGFTYTQYF

j_call: TRBJ2-5
v_call: TRBV7-2
cdr3_aa: CASSLGRQGPGETQYF

j_call: TRBJ2-7
v_call: TRBV6-5
cdr3_aa: CASSPAKDSYEQYF

j_call: TRBJ2-2
v_call: TRBV7-2
cdr3_aa: CASSLSGRAGNGELFF

j_call: TRBJ1-4
v_call: TRBV27
cdr3_aa: CASSLSFVEKLFF

j_call: TRBJ2-2
v_call: TRBV21-1
cdr3_aa: CASSKAILAGGLNTGELFF

j_call: TRBJ2-3
v_call: TRBV18
cdr3_aa: CASSPNPSDTQYF

j_call: TRBJ1-5
v_call: TRBV4-1
cdr3_aa: CASSQDPTEAPQHF

j_call: TRBJ2-2
v_call: TRBV9
cdr3_aa: CASSVTDFGELFF

j_call: TRBJ2-6
v_call: TRBV29-1
cdr3_aa: CSVEDLTSPSGANVLTF

j_call: TRBJ2-3
v_call: TRBV4-1
cdr3_aa: CASRRQRTTDTQYF

j_call: TRBJ1-1
v_call: TRBV5-6
cdr3_aa: CASSLGVNTEAFF

j_call: TRBJ1-5
v_call: TRBV19
cdr3_aa: CASNQGAGGGQPQHF

j_call: TRBJ1-5
v_call: TRBV10-2
cdr3_aa: CASSEGLTEVDQPQHF

j_call: TRBJ2-1
v_call: TRBV7-2
cdr3_aa: CASSFGGSYNEQFF

j_call: TRBJ2-3
v_call: TRBV2
cdr3_aa: CASRPSSVADTQYF

j_call: TRBJ1-6
v_call: TRBV6-1
cdr3_aa: CASSRWGAVNSPLHF

j_call: TRBJ2-7
v_call: TRBV6-5
cdr3_aa: CASSYSGRANPYEQYF

j_call: TRBJ1-1
v_call: TRBV29-1
cdr3_aa: CSATIGQSNTEAFF

j_call: TRBJ2-7
v_call: TRBV15
cdr3_aa: CATSRHRDRAGEQYF

j_call: TRBJ1-4
v_call: TRBV29-1
cdr3_aa: CSVARTPTNEKLFF

j_call: TRBJ2-7
v_call: TRBV7-9
cdr3_aa: CASSFSPTAGQIYEQYF

j_call: TRBJ2-1
v_call: TRBV10-1
cdr3_aa: CASSEWRANSYNEQFF

j_call: TRBJ1-2
v_call: TRBV6-1
cdr3_aa: CASSKGDRRDGYTF

j_call: TRBJ2-7
v_call: TRBV7-2
cdr3_aa: CASSEHRRGEQYF

j_call: TRBJ1-6
v_call: TRBV7-2
cdr3_aa: CASSFEANSPLHF

j_call: TRBJ2-5
v_call: TRBV18
cdr3_aa: CASSLVTDSRGRETQYF

j_call: TRBJ1-5
v_call: TRBV4-1
cdr3_aa: CASSRGPTGAQPQHF

j_call: TRBJ1-5
v_call: TRBV4-3
cdr3_aa: CASSQDRGQPQHF

j_call: TRBJ1-5
v_call: TRBV5-5
cdr3_aa: CASSHRGNGNQPQHF

j_call: TRBJ1-2
v_call: TRBV5-5
cdr3_aa: CASSYRGLYGYTF

j_call: TRBJ2-7
v_call: TRBV9
cdr3_aa: CASSVAWTPIYEQYF

j_call: TRBJ2-6
v_call: TRBV5-6
cdr3_aa: CASSPETRARSGANVLTF

j_call: TRBJ2-3
v_call: TRBV18
cdr3_aa: CASSPRGASTDTQYF

j_call: TRBJ1-5
v_call: TRBV5-4
cdr3_aa: CASSSGRDQPQHF

j_call: TRBJ2-4
v_call: TRBV5-1
cdr3_aa: CASSSDREGIQYF

j_call: TRBJ2-2
v_call: TRBV7-9
cdr3_aa: CASSPHRGRDTGELFF

j_call: TRBJ1-5
v_call: TRBV19
cdr3_aa: CASSPQGIGQPQHF

j_call: TRBJ2-3
v_call: TRBV7-6
cdr3_aa: CASSQTVGGAVSTDTQYF

j_call: TRBJ1-6
v_call: TRBV13
cdr3_aa: CASSDGSSYNSPLHF

j_call: TRBJ2-4
v_call: TRBV11-2
cdr3_aa: CASSLAGPNIQYF